The text below deals with one TCR beta chain. The method was immunoSEQ multiplex PCR; TCRdb's version includes in-frame clones alone and lacks a portion of them. The profile shows approximately 490,000 clones, approximately 86% of them singletons. The data are from a study of blood T cell repertoires in COVID-19. Clinical histories supplied by participants themselves formed the basis of cohort assignment. With 3 bases clipped from V and 6 bases from J, the junction kept 5 bases outside the gene matches. Germline loops: CDR1 SGHRS, CDR2 YFSETQ. CDR3 length: 15 residues. This chain joins TRBV5-1 and TRBJ1-6; the match to TRBD1 covers 8 bases. The origin of this receptor is a young woman who had recovered from COVID-19. The specimen sequenced was PBMCs or T cells enriched from blood (not recorded which). CDR3: CASSSGQGLNSPLHF. As DNA, the CDR3 is TGCGCCAGCAGCTCCGGACAGGGCCTTAATTCACCCCTCCACTTT.